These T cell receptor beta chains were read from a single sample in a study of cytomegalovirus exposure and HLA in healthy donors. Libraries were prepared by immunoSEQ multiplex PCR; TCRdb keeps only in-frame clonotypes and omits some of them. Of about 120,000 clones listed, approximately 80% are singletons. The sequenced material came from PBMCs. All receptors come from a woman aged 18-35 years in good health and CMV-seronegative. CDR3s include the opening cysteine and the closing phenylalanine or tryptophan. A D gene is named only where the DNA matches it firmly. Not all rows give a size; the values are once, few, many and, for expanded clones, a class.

CDR3 protein: CASSLGRHEDGYTF
CDR3 DNA: TGTGCCAGCAGCTTAGGGAGACATGAGGATGGCTACACCTTC
clone size: -
D gene: -
V gene: TRBV7-3
J gene: TRBJ1-2

CDR3 protein: CASSILMGPQPQHF
CDR3 DNA: TGTGCCAGTAGTATCTTAATGGGGCCTCAGCCCCAGCATTTT
clone size: few
D gene: -
V gene: TRBV19
J gene: TRBJ1-5

CDR3 protein: CASSILVAGNQPQHF
CDR3 DNA: TGTGCCAGTAGTATCCTGGTAGCGGGCAATCAGCCCCAGCATTTT
clone size: -
D gene: -
V gene: TRBV19
J gene: TRBJ1-5

CDR3 protein: CASSKTGGTEAFF
CDR3 DNA: TGTGCCAGCAGCAAAACAGGCGGCACTGAAGCTTTCTTT
clone size: -
D gene: -
V gene: TRBV7-6
J gene: TRBJ1-1

CDR3 protein: CASSLDHGGSYEQYF
CDR3 DNA: TGTGCCAGCAGCTTAGATCACGGGGGCTCCTACGAGCAGTACTTC
clone size: -
D gene: -
V gene: TRBV5-5
J gene: TRBJ2-7

CDR3 protein: CASSFRRGETQYF
CDR3 DNA: TGTGCCAGCAGTTTTAGACGAGGGGAGACCCAGTACTTC
clone size: -
D gene: -
V gene: TRBV5-4
J gene: TRBJ2-5

CDR3 protein: CASSIGGTGRHEQYF
CDR3 DNA: TGTGCCAGTAGTATAGGTGGGACAGGGCGCCACGAGCAGTACTTC
clone size: -
D gene: TRBD1
V gene: TRBV19
J gene: TRBJ2-7

CDR3 protein: CASSSRGGQQFF
CDR3 DNA: TGTGCCAGCAGCTCACGGGGGGGCCAGCAGTTCTTC
clone size: -
D gene: TRBD2
V gene: TRBV7-9
J gene: TRBJ2-1

CDR3 protein: CASSPSSGSLNEQFF
CDR3 DNA: TGCGCCAGCAGCCCATCTAGCGGGAGTTTAAATGAGCAGTTCTTC
clone size: few
D gene: TRBD2
V gene: TRBV5-1
J gene: TRBJ2-1

CDR3 protein: CASSLSRTGYTEAFF
CDR3 DNA: TGTGCCAGCAGCTTGTCTAGGACAGGGTACACTGAAGCTTTCTTT
clone size: -
D gene: TRBD1
V gene: TRBV5-6
J gene: TRBJ1-1

CDR3 protein: CASSALTGTDTQYF
CDR3 DNA: TGTGCCAGCAGCGCTTTAACTGGCACAGATACGCAGTATTTT
clone size: -
D gene: -
V gene: TRBV9
J gene: TRBJ2-3

CDR3 protein: CASSYRVGGAANEKLFF
CDR3 DNA: TGTGCCAGCAGCTATCGAGTGGGTGGGGCGGCTAATGAAAAACTGTTTTTT
clone size: -
D gene: -
V gene: TRBV7-8
J gene: TRBJ1-4

CDR3 protein: CASSLDLVGASGEQYF
CDR3 DNA: TGTGCCAGCAGCTTAGATCTTGTTGGGGCTAGTGGCGAGCAGTACTTC
clone size: -
D gene: -
V gene: TRBV11-3
J gene: TRBJ2-7

CDR3 protein: CASSGSSGGSTDTQYF
CDR3 DNA: TGTGCCAGCAGCGGCTCTAGCGGGGGAAGCACAGATACGCAGTATTTT
clone size: -
D gene: TRBD2
V gene: TRBV5-4
J gene: TRBJ2-3

CDR3 protein: CASSSLPLAGGGETQYF
CDR3 DNA: TGTGCCAGCAGCTCGCTTCCCCTAGCGGGAGGAGGTGAGACCCAGTACTTC
clone size: -
D gene: TRBD2
V gene: TRBV11-2
J gene: TRBJ2-5

CDR3 protein: CASSPGLAGVNEQYF
CDR3 DNA: TGTGCCAGCAGCCCGGGACTAGCGGGAGTGAACGAGCAGTACTTC
clone size: -
D gene: TRBD2
V gene: TRBV5-4
J gene: TRBJ2-7

CDR3 protein: CASSYRQGGSYGYTF
CDR3 DNA: TGTGCCAGCAGCTATAGACAGGGAGGATCCTATGGCTACACCTTC
clone size: few
D gene: TRBD1
V gene: TRBV7-9
J gene: TRBJ1-2

CDR3 protein: CASSQRQGKIVAFF
CDR3 DNA: TGTGCCAGCAGTCAAAGACAGGGTAAGATAGTCGCTTTCTTT
clone size: -
D gene: TRBD1
V gene: TRBV2
J gene: TRBJ1-1

CDR3 protein: CASSRSAGEGHEQYF
CDR3 DNA: TGTGCCAGCAGTCGATCGGCGGGAGAGGGTCACGAGCAGTACTTC
clone size: -
D gene: TRBD2
V gene: TRBV2
J gene: TRBJ2-7

CDR3 protein: CASSERQETPRLAGNEQFF
CDR3 DNA: TGTGCCAGCAGTGAAAGGCAGGAGACCCCCAGACTAGCGGGAAACGAGCAGTTCTTC
clone size: -
D gene: TRBD2
V gene: TRBV6-1
J gene: TRBJ2-1

CDR3 protein: CASRNPTAFNEQFF
CDR3 DNA: TGTGCCAGCAGGAACCCGACTGCTTTCAATGAGCAGTTCTTC
clone size: -
D gene: -
V gene: TRBV6-5
J gene: TRBJ2-1

CDR3 protein: CSVRDRAGGYTF
CDR3 DNA: TGCAGCGTCAGGGACAGGGCGGGTGGCTACACCTTC
clone size: few
D gene: TRBD1
V gene: TRBV29-1
J gene: TRBJ1-2

CDR3 protein: CASSFRGGAKNIQYF
CDR3 DNA: TGTGCCAGCAGTTTTCGAGGGGGCGCCAAAAACATTCAGTACTTC
clone size: once
D gene: TRBD1
V gene: TRBV28
J gene: TRBJ2-4

CDR3 protein: CAWSVQRTGAYGYTF
CDR3 DNA: TGTGCCTGGAGTGTACAAAGGACAGGAGCCTATGGCTACACCTTC
clone size: -
D gene: TRBD1
V gene: TRBV30
J gene: TRBJ1-2

CDR3 protein: CASSFSGGAYNEQFF
CDR3 DNA: TGTGCCAGCAGTTTCAGCGGGGGGGCCTACAATGAGCAGTTCTTC
clone size: -
D gene: TRBD2
V gene: TRBV6-5
J gene: TRBJ2-1

CDR3 protein: CASSLSGQHLSYEQYF
CDR3 DNA: TGTGCCAGCAGCTTGAGCGGGCAGCATCTCTCCTACGAGCAGTACTTC
clone size: -
D gene: -
V gene: TRBV7-2
J gene: TRBJ2-7

CDR3 protein: CATTGTGNEKLFF
CDR3 DNA: TGTGCCACCACCGGGACAGGGAATGAAAAACTGTTTTTT
clone size: -
D gene: TRBD1
V gene: TRBV2
J gene: TRBJ1-4

CDR3 protein: CASSQGQAYNEQFF
CDR3 DNA: TGTGCCAGCAGCCAAGGACAGGCCTACAATGAGCAGTTCTTC
clone size: -
D gene: -
V gene: TRBV4-2
J gene: TRBJ2-1

CDR3 protein: CASSAIQGAHEKLFF
CDR3 DNA: TGTGCCAGCAGCGCAATACAGGGGGCTCATGAAAAACTGTTTTTT
clone size: -
D gene: TRBD1
V gene: TRBV7-8
J gene: TRBJ1-4

CDR3 protein: CASRWAGGNQPQHF
CDR3 DNA: TGTGCCAGTAGATGGGCAGGGGGCAATCAGCCCCAGCATTTT
clone size: -
D gene: -
V gene: TRBV19
J gene: TRBJ1-5

CDR3 protein: CASSLVPSLDYEQYF
CDR3 DNA: TGTGCCAGCAGCTTGGTCCCTAGCCTTGACTACGAGCAGTACTTC
clone size: few
D gene: -
V gene: TRBV5-6
J gene: TRBJ2-7

CDR3 protein: CATSDRGGRVAFF
CDR3 DNA: TGTGCCACCTCGGACAGGGGCGGAAGGGTGGCTTTCTTT
clone size: -
D gene: TRBD1
V gene: TRBV6-4
J gene: TRBJ1-1

CDR3 protein: CASRTGTGGTGELFF
CDR3 DNA: TGTGCCAGCAGAACCGGGACAGGGGGTACCGGGGAGCTGTTTTTT
clone size: -
D gene: TRBD1
V gene: TRBV6-6
J gene: TRBJ2-2

CDR3 protein: CASIWDRGPENGYTF
CDR3 DNA: TGTGCCAGCATTTGGGACAGGGGCCCCGAAAATGGCTACACCTTC
clone size: -
D gene: TRBD1
V gene: TRBV11-2
J gene: TRBJ1-2

CDR3 protein: CASKNGAATEAFF
CDR3 DNA: TGTGCCAGCAAAAATGGGGCAGCCACTGAAGCTTTCTTT
clone size: few
D gene: -
V gene: TRBV6-6
J gene: TRBJ1-1

CDR3 protein: CASSESPGSGNTIYF
CDR3 DNA: TGTGCCAGCAGTGAAAGCCCGGGCTCTGGAAACACCATATATTTT
clone size: -
D gene: -
V gene: TRBV25-1
J gene: TRBJ1-3

CDR3 protein: CASIYTGQNTEAFF
CDR3 DNA: TGTGCCAGCATTTATACAGGGCAGAACACTGAAGCTTTCTTT
clone size: -
D gene: -
V gene: TRBV2
J gene: TRBJ1-1

CDR3 protein: CASSVAGSNQPQHF
CDR3 DNA: TGCGCCAGCAGCGTAGCCGGTAGCAATCAGCCCCAGCATTTT
clone size: -
D gene: -
V gene: TRBV9
J gene: TRBJ1-5

CDR3 protein: CASSGEGASTEAFF
CDR3 DNA: TGTGCCAGCAGTGGCGAGGGGGCGTCCACTGAAGCTTTCTTT
clone size: -
D gene: TRBD1
V gene: TRBV2
J gene: TRBJ1-1

CDR3 protein: CATSSRVGIRAFF
CDR3 DNA: TGTGCCACCAGCAGCAGGGTGGGGATTAGAGCTTTCTTT
clone size: -
D gene: -
V gene: TRBV15
J gene: TRBJ1-1

CDR3 protein: CASSLRGWGQPQHF
CDR3 DNA: TGTGCCAGCAGCTTGCGGGGGTGGGGACAGCCCCAGCATTTT
clone size: -
D gene: -
V gene: TRBV5-6
J gene: TRBJ1-5

CDR3 protein: CASSLGWAGNTEAFF
CDR3 DNA: TGTGCCAGCAGCTTAGGGTGGGCAGGGAACACTGAAGCTTTCTTT
clone size: -
D gene: -
V gene: TRBV7-2
J gene: TRBJ1-1

CDR3 protein: CASSPAQAVYGYTF
CDR3 DNA: TGCGCCAGCAGCCCGGCACAGGCGGTATACGGCTACACCTTC
clone size: -
D gene: -
V gene: TRBV5-1
J gene: TRBJ1-2

CDR3 protein: CASSQVRPGGSSYNEQFF
CDR3 DNA: TGTGCCAGCAGCCAAGTCCGTCCGGGAGGGAGCTCCTACAATGAGCAGTTCTTC
clone size: -
D gene: TRBD2
V gene: TRBV4-2
J gene: TRBJ2-1

CDR3 protein: CAWSEGQGFEKLFF
CDR3 DNA: TGTGCCTGGAGTGAGGGACAGGGCTTCGAAAAACTGTTTTTT
clone size: once
D gene: TRBD1
V gene: TRBV30
J gene: TRBJ1-4

CDR3 protein: CASSDPGQGPRNQPQHF
CDR3 DNA: TGTGCCAGCAGTGACCCGGGACAGGGGCCCCGTAATCAGCCCCAGCATTTT
clone size: -
D gene: TRBD1
V gene: TRBV2
J gene: TRBJ1-5

CDR3 protein: CASSLGTANEQYF
CDR3 DNA: TGTGCCAGCAGCTTGGGGACAGCGAACGAGCAGTACTTC
clone size: -
D gene: -
V gene: TRBV5-4
J gene: TRBJ2-7

CDR3 protein: CASTQRGEGQNTEAFF
CDR3 DNA: TGCGCCAGCACACAGCGGGGGGAGGGACAAAACACTGAAGCTTTCTTT
clone size: -
D gene: -
V gene: TRBV10-1
J gene: TRBJ1-1

CDR3 protein: CASSSQGARMDHYGYTF
CDR3 DNA: TGTGCCAGCTCATCCCAGGGGGCGCGTATGGATCACTATGGCTACACCTTC
clone size: -
D gene: TRBD1
V gene: TRBV18
J gene: TRBJ1-2

CDR3 protein: CASSRQGNSYEQYF
CDR3 DNA: TGTGCCAGCAGCCGGCAGGGGAACTCCTACGAGCAGTACTTC
clone size: -
D gene: -
V gene: TRBV7-2
J gene: TRBJ2-7

CDR3 protein: CASSTGGPTEAFF
CDR3 DNA: TGTGCCAGCAGTACAGGGGGCCCCACTGAAGCTTTCTTT
clone size: -
D gene: TRBD1
V gene: TRBV2
J gene: TRBJ1-1

CDR3 protein: CASSPRRVSGFYEQYF
CDR3 DNA: TGTGCCAGCAGCCCAAGACGGGTCTCTGGATTCTACGAGCAGTACTTC
clone size: -
D gene: -
V gene: TRBV11-2
J gene: TRBJ2-7

CDR3 protein: CASRGGMRVQNTEAFF
CDR3 DNA: TGCGCCAGCAGGGGGGGGATGCGAGTTCAGAACACTGAAGCTTTCTTT
clone size: -
D gene: -
V gene: TRBV10-2
J gene: TRBJ1-1

CDR3 protein: CASSSGLAGGPLTDTQYF
CDR3 DNA: TGTGCCAGTAGCTCGGGACTAGCGGGGGGACCTTTGACAGATACGCAGTATTTT
clone size: once
D gene: TRBD2
V gene: TRBV19
J gene: TRBJ2-3

CDR3 protein: CATSGGLAGVNEQFF
CDR3 DNA: TGTGCCACCTCGGGGGGGCTAGCGGGAGTTAATGAGCAGTTCTTC
clone size: -
D gene: TRBD2
V gene: TRBV10-3
J gene: TRBJ2-1

CDR3 protein: CASTPDRVLNTEAFF
CDR3 DNA: TGTGCCAGCACCCCGGACAGGGTACTTAACACTGAAGCTTTCTTT
clone size: -
D gene: TRBD1
V gene: TRBV6-5
J gene: TRBJ1-1

CDR3 protein: CASSLGAPTGGETQYF
CDR3 DNA: TGTGCCAGCAGCTTGGGGGCCCCAACTGGGGGAGAGACCCAGTACTTC
clone size: -
D gene: -
V gene: TRBV7-6
J gene: TRBJ2-5

CDR3 protein: CASSTGQGANQPQHF
CDR3 DNA: TGTGCCAGTAGTACTGGACAGGGGGCGAATCAGCCCCAGCATTTT
clone size: -
D gene: TRBD1
V gene: TRBV19
J gene: TRBJ1-5

CDR3 protein: CASSVTGGRSSEAFF
CDR3 DNA: TGTGCCAGCAGCGTAACGGGCGGGAGATCGAGTGAAGCTTTCTTT
clone size: few
D gene: -
V gene: TRBV5-6
J gene: TRBJ1-1

CDR3 protein: CASSIYRGREQPQHF
CDR3 DNA: TGTGCCAGTAGTATCTACAGGGGGCGCGAACAGCCCCAGCATTTT
clone size: -
D gene: TRBD1
V gene: TRBV19
J gene: TRBJ1-5